Listed below are T cell receptor beta chains from one sample, sequenced in a study of beta chain features in type 1 diabetes. Method: immunoSEQ multiplex PCR; TCRdb's copy keeps in-frame clones and lacks some. The sample has about 360,000 clones; around 12% are singletons. Sequencing used naive CD4+ T cells from blood. The receptors were gathered from a man between 18 and 35 years old in good health. Both conserved end residues are part of each CDR3. A D gene is named only where the DNA matches it firmly. Part of the rows lack a size; the others show once, few, many or a class for expanded clones.

>TRBD1|TRBJ1-2|TRBV10-3|NA
TGTGCCATCAGTGAGACGACAGGGTACTATGGCTACACCTTC
CAISETTGYYGYTF
>TRBD2|TRBJ2-7|TRBV28|few
TGTGCCAGCAGTTTGCCCAGCGGGGGTTCTAGGGAGCAGTACTTC
CASSLPSGGSREQYF
>TRBD1|TRBJ2-1|TRBV5-1|NA
TGCGCCAGCAGCTCCCGCGGAGGACAGGACGGTGAGCAGTTCTTC
CASSSRGGQDGEQFF
>NA|TRBJ2-1|TRBV9|NA
TGTGCCAGCAGCGGAGGAGGCTCCTACAATGAGCAGTTCTTC
CASSGGGSYNEQFF
>NA|TRBJ1-1|TRBV28|few
TGTGCCAGCAGTTTAGGCGGCAGACTGAACACTGAAGCTTTCTTT
CASSLGGRLNTEAFF
>NA|TRBJ1-2|TRBV18|NA
TGTGCCAGCTCGACCCGGCAGGACTATGGCTACACCTTC
CASSTRQDYGYTF
>TRBD2|TRBJ2-3|TRBV5-1|few
TGCGCCAGCAGCCCTGGACTAGCGGGAATCACAGATACGCAGTATTTT
CASSPGLAGITDTQYF
>TRBD1|TRBJ2-1|TRBV27|NA
TGTGCCAGCAGCCGGGGACAGTTCTACAATGAGCAGTTCTTC
CASSRGQFYNEQFF
>NA|TRBJ2-5|TRBV6-5|NA
TGTGCCAGCAGAGCTCAAGAGACCCAGTACTTC
CASRAQETQYF
>NA|TRBJ1-2|TRBV5-1|NA
TGCGCCAGCAGCTTGGGAGGAACCTATGGCTACACCTTC
CASSLGGTYGYTF
>TRBD1|TRBJ2-2|TRBV7-2|NA
TGTGCCAGCAGCTTAAGCACAGGGGCCCCCGGGGAGCTGTTTTTT
CASSLSTGAPGELFF
>NA|TRBJ1-6|TRBV29-1|NA
TGCAGCGTTGGCGGGGGGCCCAATGGATCACCCCTCCACTTT
CSVGGGPNGSPLHF
>NA|TRBJ1-1|TRBV30|few
TGTGCCTGGAGTGTGAAGGGGATAGGAGCTTTCTTT
CAWSVKGIGAFF
>TRBD1|TRBJ2-7|TRBV5-4|few
TGTGCCAGCAGCATAGGACAGGGTAGCTCCTACGAGCAGTACTTC
CASSIGQGSSYEQYF
>NA|TRBJ2-7|TRBV7-3|few
TGTGCCAGCAGCTTAGGACAGAAGGACGAGCAGTACTTC
CASSLGQKDEQYF
>TRBD2|TRBJ2-1|TRBV11-1|few
TGTGCCAGCAGCCCCCAGGCTAGCGGCTCCTACAATGAGCAGTTCTTC
CASSPQASGSYNEQFF
>NA|TRBJ1-1|TRBV11-2|few
TGTGCCAGCAGCTTAGATCGGGTATCTGAAGCTTTCTTT
CASSLDRVSEAFF
>TRBD2|TRBJ2-1|TRBV27|NA
TGTGCCAGCAGAATAGCGGGAGGGTCAACCTACAATGAGCAGTTCTTC
CASRIAGGSTYNEQFF
>NA|TRBJ2-7|TRBV25-1|few
TGTGCCAGCAGTCGCGGGGAATTCTACTACGAGCAGTACTTC
CASSRGEFYYEQYF
>NA|TRBJ1-1|TRBV7-9|few
TGTGCCAGCAGCTTGACAGACACTGAAGCTTTCTTT
CASSLTDTEAFF
>TRBD2|TRBJ2-7|TRBV7-2|few
TGTGCCAGCAGCTTGAGCGGGGGTTACGAGCAGTACTTC
CASSLSGGYEQYF
>NA|TRBJ2-5|TRBV11-3|few
TGTGCCAGCAGCTTAGGTCCAGGACTCCACGAGACCCAGTACTTC
CASSLGPGLHETQYF
>NA|TRBJ2-7|TRBV7-9|NA
TGTGCCAGCAGCTTAAGGGGCTCCTACGAGCAGTACTTC
CASSLRGSYEQYF
>NA|TRBJ2-7|TRBV7-2|few
TGTGCCAGCAGCTTCGACAGGCACACCACCTACGAGCAGTACTTC
CASSFDRHTTYEQYF
>NA|TRBJ1-1|TRBV9|NA
TGTGCCAGCAGCGTTAGGAGTTTGAACACTGAAGCTTTCTTT
CASSVRSLNTEAFF
>TRBD1|TRBJ2-5|TRBV5-1|few
TGCGCCAGCAGCTTACCTCCCAGGGGGCAAGAGACCCAGTACTTC
CASSLPPRGQETQYF
>TRBD2|TRBJ2-1|TRBV30|NA
TGTGCCTGGAGCTCGGGGGGGTCCTACAATGAGCAGTTCTTC
CAWSSGGSYNEQFF
>NA|TRBJ1-6|TRBV4-3|NA
TGCGCCAGCAGCCAAAATTCCCAGGGTCGTTCACCCCTCCACTTT
CASSQNSQGRSPLHF
>NA|TRBJ2-3|TRBV28|few
TGTGCCAGCAGTTTGTACACAGATACGCAGTATTTT
CASSLYTDTQYF
>TRBD1|TRBJ1-1|TRBV7-2|NA
TGTGCCAGCAGCTTAAACCTGCTTCGGGACAGGGGAACTGAAGCTTTCTTT
CASSLNLLRDRGTEAFF
>NA|TRBJ2-7|TRBV7-9|few
TGTGCCAGCAGCCCCCGAGGGGGATCCTACGAGCAGTACTTC
CASSPRGGSYEQYF
>TRBD1|TRBJ2-2|TRBV30|NA
TGTGCCTGGAGTTTTTCTTACACCGGGACAGGGTTTACCGGGGAGCTGTTTTTT
CAWSFSYTGTGFTGELFF
>NA|TRBJ1-1|TRBV5-1|few
TGCGCCAGCAGCTTGGTGACGGGTGGGGCTTTCTTT
CASSLVTGGAFF
>NA|TRBJ2-2|TRBV15|few
TGTGCCACCAGCAGGGAGCCCAGAGGGAGCACCGGGGAGCTGTTTTTT
CATSREPRGSTGELFF
>NA|TRBJ1-4|TRBV28|few
TGTGCCAGCAGGCCCGGACAGACGAATGAAAAACTGTTTTTT
CASRPGQTNEKLFF
>NA|TRBJ2-7|TRBV7-9|few
TGTGCCAGCGTTCTCGCGGGGACCCCCCGCGAGCAGTACTTC
CASVLAGTPREQYF
>TRBD1|TRBJ2-6|TRBV14|few
TGTGCCAGCAGCACTCGACAGGGTTTGAGCTCTGGGGCCAACGTCCTGACTTTC
CASSTRQGLSSGANVLTF